This entry lists 10 T cell receptor beta chains sequenced from one sample in a study of long-term antiretroviral therapy in people with HIV. The assay, immunoSEQ v3.0, was run at survey level. Some clones are missing from TCRdb's copy, which holds only in-frame ones; the method was immunoSEQ multiplex PCR. This repertoire shows roughly 25,000 clones, just over 90% found once; its top ten account for about 9%. Source: unsorted PBMCs, taken 7.6 years after starting antiretroviral therapy. The receptor source for this set is a woman in her thirties or forties with HIV.

The J gene is TRBJ1-4, the V gene TRBV5-5; perhaps TRBD1 as D (5 bases). The CDR3 contains 14 residues. CDR1 is SGHKS and CDR2 is YYEKEE in the germline V gene (reference sequence). V gave up 6 bases and J gave up 7 bases, with 16 bases separating them. CDR3 in amino acids: CASIPGRQGEKLFF. CDR3 sequence (DNA): TGTGCCAGCATCCCGGGGAGGCAGGGTGAAAAACTGTTTTTT.

The V and J genes are TRBV4-3 and TRBJ2-2, with D tentatively TRBD1 or TRBD2 (6 bases each). This CDR3 is built from 15 residues. CDR1 LGHNA and CDR2 YSLEER come from the germline V gene. V was trimmed by 1 base and J by 4 bases, leaving 10 bases between them. The CDR3 protein is CASSQARGGTGELFF. DNA of the CDR3: TGCGCCAGCAGCCAAGCCAGGGGAGGCACCGGGGAGCTGTTTTTT.

V usage is TRBV4-2 and J usage is TRBJ1-5, with D perhaps TRBD1 (5 bases). The CDR3 covers 17 residues. V lost 1 base, J lost 0 bases, and 13 bases lay in between. Germline CDR1 and CDR2: LGHNA and YNFKEQ. The CDR3 is CASSQGRDGFSNQPQHF. CDR3 DNA sequence: TGTGCCAGCAGCCAAGGCAGGGACGGGTTTAGCAATCAGCCCCAGCATTTT.

This sequence joins TRBV7-3 and TRBJ2-1; D is uncertain. Deletions cut 1 base from V and 4 bases from J, with 8 bases between. The CDR3 runs 14 residues. Looked up from germline, CDR1 is SGHTA and CDR2 is FQGTGA. The CDR3 sequence is CASSLNIGYNEQFF. CDR3 DNA sequence: TGTGCCAGCAGCTTAAATATCGGGTACAATGAGCAGTTCTTC.

This chain joins TRBV6-1 and TRBJ1-1, with D tentatively TRBD1 (5 bases). Germline V gene sequence: CDR1 MNHNS, CDR2 SASEGT. Trimming took 2 bases from V and 0 from J, leaving 19 bases between them. The CDR3 is 18 amino acids. This CDR3 is CASSETFPGWGVNTEAFF. CDR3 sequence (DNA): TGTGCCAGCAGTGAAACCTTCCCAGGGTGGGGCGTGAACACTGAAGCTTTCTTT.

The chain has TRBV5-1 and TRBJ1-4; possibly TRBD1 for D (5 bases). Trimming took 0 bases from V and 6 from J, leaving 12 bases between them. The CDR3 has 15 amino acids. Germline V gene lookup returns CDR1 SGHRS and CDR2 YFSETQ. The CDR3 DNA follows: TGCGCCAGCAGCTTGGCGGGGGGTTCGGATGAAAAACTGTTTTTT. Encoded protein: CASSLAGGSDEKLFF.

The rearrangement joins TRBV19 to TRBJ1-2, with 7 bases that match TRBD1. The CDR3 spans 13 residues. Germline CDR1 is LNHDA and CDR2 is SQIVND (reference sequence). The V gene end was trimmed by 5 bases and the J gene end by 8 bases; junction bases not matched to a gene: 8. In DNA form, the CDR3 reads TGTGCCAGTAGTCCGACAGGGACCGGCGGCTACACCTTC. This codes for CASSPTGTGGYTF.

J is TRBJ2-7 and V is TRBV4-3; TRBD1 agrees at 9 bases. The CDR3 runs 14 residues. CDR1 and CDR2 (germline): LGHNA, YSLEER. With V trimmed by 0 bases and J by 7 bases, 4 bases remained unmatched. Here the CDR3 reads CASSQDWGQGEQYF. In nucleotides, the CDR3 is TGCGCCAGCAGCCAAGATTGGGGACAGGGTGAGCAGTACTTC.

V usage is TRBV19 and J usage is TRBJ1-2; D perhaps matches TRBD1 (5 bases). The germline V gene encodes CDR1 LNHDA and CDR2 SQIVND (reference sequence). The CDR3 length is 13 residues. V lost 2 bases to trimming and J lost 6 bases, with 10 bases between them. CDR3: CASSINPGHGYTF. Here the CDR3 DNA reads TGTGCCAGTAGTATAAATCCAGGGCATGGCTACACCTTC.

This clone was seen once. The chain couples TRBV29-1 to TRBJ2-3; 7 bases line up with TRBD1. The V gene's germline CDR1 is SQVTM and CDR2 ANQGSEA. The CDR3 extends over 13 amino acids. Trimming at V came to 4 bases and at J to 0 bases, leaving 1 base not matched to a gene. DNA of the CDR3: TGCAGCGTTGGACAGGGCAGCACAGATACGCAGTATTTT. This encodes CSVGQGSTDTQYF.